The rows below give T cell receptor beta chains drawn from one sample of a study of T cell responses to AZD1222 COVID-19 vaccine. Libraries were prepared by immunoSEQ multiplex PCR; TCRdb keeps only in-frame clonotypes and omits some of them. The sample carries 99,000 or so clones, approximately 90% recorded once. The material sequenced was peripheral blood, taken on day 0 of AZD1222 vaccination. The origin of the receptors is an adult in good health. Both conserved end residues are part of each CDR3. The order of the fields is V gene, D gene, J gene, clone size, CDR3 DNA, CDR3 protein. D genes are given only for firm matches. Clone size, where shown, is once, few, many, or a class for clones that have expanded.

v_call: TRBV18; d_call: NA; j_call: TRBJ2-3; clone_size: NA; cdr3_nt: TGTGCCAGCTCCCCCCCTTTAGGGGATACGCAGTATTTT; cdr3_aa: CASSPPLGDTQYF
v_call: TRBV5-1; d_call: NA; j_call: TRBJ1-1; clone_size: many; cdr3_nt: TGCGCCAGCAGCGCAATTGACAGAAAGAACACTGAAGCTTTCTTT; cdr3_aa: CASSAIDRKNTEAFF
v_call: TRBV5-6; d_call: TRBD1; j_call: TRBJ1-1; clone_size: once; cdr3_nt: TGTGCCAGCAGCCTATACGGGACAGGGGTACCGAACACTGAAGCTTTCTTT; cdr3_aa: CASSLYGTGVPNTEAFF
v_call: TRBV25-1; d_call: NA; j_call: TRBJ1-2; clone_size: NA; cdr3_nt: TGTGCCAGCAGTGAATCGAGGGGCTACACCTTC; cdr3_aa: CASSESRGYTF
v_call: TRBV7-2; d_call: NA; j_call: TRBJ2-2; clone_size: NA; cdr3_nt: TGTGCCAGCAGCACTGGGGCAATAAACACCGGGGAGCTGTTTTTT; cdr3_aa: CASSTGAINTGELFF
v_call: TRBV28; d_call: TRBD2; j_call: TRBJ2-3; clone_size: NA; cdr3_nt: TGTGCCAGCACGGGGGGTAGCACAGATACGCAGTATTTT; cdr3_aa: CASTGGSTDTQYF
v_call: TRBV6-5; d_call: TRBD1; j_call: TRBJ2-7; clone_size: NA; cdr3_nt: TGTGCCAGCCGAGACAGGGGACCTTACGAGCAGTACTTC; cdr3_aa: CASRDRGPYEQYF
v_call: TRBV30; d_call: TRBD1; j_call: TRBJ1-1; clone_size: NA; cdr3_nt: TGTGCCTGGAGGGAGTTTGGACAGGGGTTGGACACTGAAGCTTTCTTT; cdr3_aa: CAWREFGQGLDTEAFF
v_call: TRBV11-2; d_call: TRBD2; j_call: TRBJ2-3; clone_size: NA; cdr3_nt: TGTGCCAGCAGGGGTCGGGGAGGGCGGACAAGCACAGATACGCAGTATTTT; cdr3_aa: CASRGRGGRTSTDTQYF
v_call: TRBV5-1; d_call: NA; j_call: TRBJ1-2; clone_size: NA; cdr3_nt: TGCGCCAGCAGCCCCCAATCGGGACCAAGAAGGGGCTACACCTTC; cdr3_aa: CASSPQSGPRRGYTF
v_call: TRBV19; d_call: NA; j_call: TRBJ1-1; clone_size: NA; cdr3_nt: TGTGCCAGTGAGGGTGAGGGGGGCCCTGAAGCTTTCTTT; cdr3_aa: CASEGEGGPEAFF
v_call: TRBV9; d_call: NA; j_call: TRBJ2-1; clone_size: NA; cdr3_nt: TGTGCCAGCAGCGTAGGTGGGGGACACTCCTACAATGAGCAGTTCTTC; cdr3_aa: CASSVGGGHSYNEQFF
v_call: TRBV19; d_call: NA; j_call: TRBJ2-7; clone_size: NA; cdr3_nt: TGTGCCAGTAGTCCTCCGGGTCCCTACGAGCAGTACTTC; cdr3_aa: CASSPPGPYEQYF
v_call: TRBV19; d_call: NA; j_call: TRBJ1-4; clone_size: NA; cdr3_nt: TGTGCCAGTACCCCCGCGGATGAAAAACTGTTTTTT; cdr3_aa: CASTPADEKLFF
v_call: TRBV30; d_call: TRBD1; j_call: TRBJ1-4; clone_size: NA; cdr3_nt: TGTGCCTGGAGTGTGAAGGACAGGCGGGAAAAACTGTTTTTT; cdr3_aa: CAWSVKDRREKLFF
v_call: TRBV3-1/TRBV3-2; d_call: TRBD1; j_call: TRBJ1-2; clone_size: NA; cdr3_nt: TGTGCCAGCAGCCAACAGGAGACAGGGGGCTATGGCTACACCTTC; cdr3_aa: CASSQQETGGYGYTF
v_call: TRBV12-3/TRBV12-4; d_call: NA; j_call: TRBJ1-1; clone_size: NA; cdr3_nt: TGTGCCAGCAGTCTAGGAATGGCTTTCTTT; cdr3_aa: CASSLGMAFF
v_call: TRBV18; d_call: NA; j_call: TRBJ1-1; clone_size: NA; cdr3_nt: TGTGCCAGCTCGCCAACAGCTGGCGCTGAAGCTTTCTTT; cdr3_aa: CASSPTAGAEAFF
v_call: TRBV10-2; d_call: TRBD1; j_call: TRBJ2-7; clone_size: NA; cdr3_nt: TGCGCCAGCAGTGTTTGGGACAGGGCCTACGAGCAGTACTTC; cdr3_aa: CASSVWDRAYEQYF
v_call: TRBV19; d_call: NA; j_call: TRBJ2-3; clone_size: once; cdr3_nt: TGTGCCAGTAGTATCCCGAGACTAGGTCCAGATACGCAGTATTTT; cdr3_aa: CASSIPRLGPDTQYF
v_call: TRBV2; d_call: NA; j_call: TRBJ1-2; clone_size: NA; cdr3_nt: TGTGCCAGCAGATCAAGTATCATAAACTATGGCTACACCTTC; cdr3_aa: CASRSSIINYGYTF
v_call: TRBV27; d_call: NA; j_call: TRBJ1-5; clone_size: NA; cdr3_nt: TGTGCCAGCAGTTTGGCAGGTAGCAATCAGCCCCAGCATTTT; cdr3_aa: CASSLAGSNQPQHF
v_call: TRBV7-6; d_call: TRBD1; j_call: TRBJ1-2; clone_size: NA; cdr3_nt: TGTGCCAGCAGCTACCGCCGGCCGGGACAGGGGGCGCGGGGCTACACCTTC; cdr3_aa: CASSYRRPGQGARGYTF
v_call: TRBV6-5; d_call: NA; j_call: TRBJ1-1; clone_size: NA; cdr3_nt: TGTGCCAGCAGTTATCAGGGGAGGGACACTGAAGCTTTCTTT; cdr3_aa: CASSYQGRDTEAFF
v_call: TRBV27; d_call: NA; j_call: TRBJ1-2; clone_size: NA; cdr3_nt: TGTGCCAGCAGCTCCCGGCAGAACTATGGCTACACCTTC; cdr3_aa: CASSSRQNYGYTF
v_call: TRBV5-5; d_call: NA; j_call: TRBJ1-4; clone_size: NA; cdr3_nt: TGTGCCAGCAGCCCCGGGTGGGGATCCTCAAATTCGGAAAAACTGTTTTTT; cdr3_aa: CASSPGWGSSNSEKLFF
v_call: TRBV7-9; d_call: NA; j_call: TRBJ1-1; clone_size: NA; cdr3_nt: TGTGCCAGCAGCTTACAGGCAGGAGACACTGAAGCTTTCTTT; cdr3_aa: CASSLQAGDTEAFF
v_call: TRBV15; d_call: TRBD1; j_call: TRBJ1-2; clone_size: NA; cdr3_nt: TGTGCCACCAGCAGAGGGGACAGGGGGAACTATGGCTACACCTTC; cdr3_aa: CATSRGDRGNYGYTF
v_call: TRBV7-9; d_call: NA; j_call: TRBJ1-1; clone_size: once; cdr3_nt: TGTGCCAGCAGCTTACCGGAGGATGAAGCTTTCTTT; cdr3_aa: CASSLPEDEAFF
v_call: TRBV11-2; d_call: NA; j_call: TRBJ1-2; clone_size: NA; cdr3_nt: TGTGCCAGCAGCTTAGTAGACGATGGCTACACCTTC; cdr3_aa: CASSLVDDGYTF
v_call: TRBV11-3; d_call: NA; j_call: TRBJ2-7; clone_size: NA; cdr3_nt: TGTGCCAGCAGCGAAGCACCCACCTACGAGCAGTACTTC; cdr3_aa: CASSEAPTYEQYF
v_call: TRBV19; d_call: NA; j_call: TRBJ1-1; clone_size: NA; cdr3_nt: TGTGCCATTAAGAACCTACAGAACACTGAAGCTTTCTTT; cdr3_aa: CAIKNLQNTEAFF
v_call: TRBV9; d_call: NA; j_call: TRBJ2-3; clone_size: NA; cdr3_nt: TGTGCCAGCAGCGCTAGTGGGGGTGGAACAGATACGCAGTATTTT; cdr3_aa: CASSASGGGTDTQYF
v_call: TRBV19; d_call: NA; j_call: TRBJ2-4; clone_size: NA; cdr3_nt: TGCGCGTCGGATAGGGGGGACATTCAGTACTTC; cdr3_aa: CASDRGDIQYF
v_call: TRBV18; d_call: NA; j_call: TRBJ2-1; clone_size: once; cdr3_nt: TGTGCCAGCTCACCTCCGTTGGAGGTTGACTCCTACAATGAGCAGTTCTTC; cdr3_aa: CASSPPLEVDSYNEQFF
v_call: TRBV4-1; d_call: NA; j_call: TRBJ2-5; clone_size: few; cdr3_nt: TGCGCCAGCAGCCAAGAGACAGAGACCCAGTACTTC; cdr3_aa: CASSQETETQYF
v_call: TRBV11-2; d_call: NA; j_call: TRBJ1-2; clone_size: NA; cdr3_nt: TGTGCCAGCAGCTTAGAAGGGAATGGCTACACCTTC; cdr3_aa: CASSLEGNGYTF
v_call: TRBV6-4; d_call: NA; j_call: TRBJ2-7; clone_size: NA; cdr3_nt: TGTGCCACGGTAGCCTACGAGCAGTACTTC; cdr3_aa: CATVAYEQYF
v_call: TRBV6-1; d_call: NA; j_call: TRBJ1-5; clone_size: NA; cdr3_nt: TGTGCCAGCAGTGAATTTTGGTCGGACGGGGATAGCAATCAGCCCCAGCATTTT; cdr3_aa: CASSEFWSDGDSNQPQHF
v_call: TRBV6-5; d_call: NA; j_call: TRBJ2-2; clone_size: NA; cdr3_nt: TGTGCCAGCAGCCTCACCGGGGAGCTGTTTTTT; cdr3_aa: CASSLTGELFF
v_call: TRBV6-5; d_call: NA; j_call: TRBJ1-1; clone_size: NA; cdr3_nt: TGTGCCAGCAGTAAATGGACAGCTCAAGTCACTGAAGCTTTCTTT; cdr3_aa: CASSKWTAQVTEAFF
v_call: TRBV18; d_call: NA; j_call: TRBJ1-2; clone_size: NA; cdr3_nt: TGTGCCAGCTCACCAATTGCGAGAGAGCAGGCTGGCTACACCTTC; cdr3_aa: CASSPIAREQAGYTF